This T cell receptor beta chain was obtained from a study of T cell clones after liver transplantation. For the study at large: As an antigen-independent comparator, third-party-reactive TCRbeta sequences came from pre-transplant mixed lymphocyte reactions. Three of the eight recipients were HCV-positive; the rest had non-autoimmune, non-viral transplant indications.

Libraries were prepared by immunoSEQ multiplex PCR; TCRdb keeps only in-frame clonotypes and omits some of them. The sample lists roughly 100,000 clones, around 84% occurring once. The germline gives CDR1 KGHSH, CDR2 LQKENI. The CDR3 has 15 residues. V dropped 3 bases and J dropped 0 bases, with 12 bases sitting between them. The chain couples TRBV18 to TRBJ2-7; D is ambiguous. The sample here was CD4+ T cells from blood, taken around 50 months after liver transplant. The sequence derives from a human patient who received a liver transplant. Some T cells may originate from the graft donor. The CDR3 DNA reads as TGTGCCAGCTCACCCCCAGGATCAGCCTCCTACGAGCAGTACTTC. Translating gives CASSPPGSASYEQYF.